Sequencing of this T cell receptor (beta chain) was carried out in a study of glioma-infiltrating T cells. This clonotype has at least ten counts. The antigen remains unidentified. Overall study results and limits: CDR3 overlap between tissue and blood was very small.

CDR3 length: 16 amino acids. The V end lost 0 bases, the J end lost 9 bases, and 18 bases lay between the germline ends. Germline values: CDR1 SGHAT, CDR2 FQNNGV. The iRepertoire nested amplicon-rescue multiplex PCR amplified TCR alpha and beta CDR3s from RNA. TCRdb re-called the multiplex PCR reads with MiXCR, one entry per CDR3 protein. Of some 160,000 distinct CDR3 sequences in the sample, around 42% are singletons; the top ten hold roughly 5.2%. The rearrangement links TRBV11-2 to TRBJ2-1; D may be TRBD2 (7 bases). The sequenced sample consisted of glioma tissue, nonneoplastic brain tissue, or PBMCs (not recorded which). The sequence was obtained from a human donor with low-grade glioma or glioblastoma, undergoing nonglioma brain surgery, or in good health (not recorded which). The CDR3 sequence is CASSLDAAGHRGEQFF. DNA of the CDR3: TGTGCCAGCAGCTTAGATGCAGCGGGACATAGGGGTGAGCAGTTCTTC. The full variable domain, in which reference TRBV11-2 and TRBJ2-1 provide the parts outside the CDR3, is EAGVAQSPRYKIIEKRQSVAFWCNPISGHATLYWYQQILGQGPKLLIQFQNNGVVDDSQLPKDRFSAERLKGVDSTLKIQPAKLEDSAVYLCASSLDAAGHRGEQFFGPGTRLTVL.